Below, 29 T cell receptor beta chains from the same sample are listed, as sequenced in a study of T cell responses to AZD1222 COVID-19 vaccine. Method: immunoSEQ multiplex PCR; TCRdb's copy keeps in-frame clones and lacks some. The table includes about 92,000 clones, approximately 87% detected once. Sequenced here: peripheral blood, sampled on day 0 of AZD1222 vaccination. Receptor source: an adult in good health.

The chain links TRBV28 to TRBJ2-5, with unresolved D. Germline V gene sequence: CDR1 MDHEN, CDR2 SYDVKM. This CDR3 has 12 residues. Trimming pared 5 bases from V and 7 bases from J, leaving 11 bases between. CDR3 DNA sequence: TGTGCCAGCAGTCCCGGCCCGCGGACCCAGTACTTC. It yields the protein CASSPGPRTQYF.

The gene calls are TRBV27 and TRBJ2-1; TRBD2 matches 7 bases. Germline CDR1 and CDR2: MNHEY and SMNVEV (reference sequence). The CDR3 is 12 amino acids. Losses at the gene ends were 9 bases for V and 15 bases for J; bases not matched to a gene: 14. CDR3 in amino acids: CASNSPGRPSFF. For the CDR3, the DNA is TGTGCCAGTAACTCCCCCGGGAGGCCGTCGTTCTTC.

The chain uses TRBV28 and TRBJ2-2; tentatively, D is TRBD1 (6 bases). The CDR3 extends over 13 amino acids. V was clipped by 5 bases and J by 7 bases, with 11 bases between them. The V gene's germline CDR1 is MDHEN and CDR2 SYDVKM. Here the CDR3 reads CASSQGLGGELFF. As DNA, the CDR3 is TGTGCCAGCAGTCAGGGGCTAGGCGGGGAGCTGTTTTTT.

V and J are TRBV4-3 and TRBJ1-2; perhaps TRBD1 as D (5 bases). The CDR3 is 14 residues long. Trimming took off 1 base at V and 3 bases at J, with 9 bases between the two ends. The germline V gene encodes CDR1 LGHNA and CDR2 YSLEER. The CDR3 bases are TGCGCCAGCAGCCAAGGAGGGACGGACTATGGCTACACCTTC. It translates to CASSQGGTDYGYTF.

This clone was observed once. V usage is TRBV7-8 and J usage is TRBJ1-5, with D possibly matching TRBD1 (5 bases). Trimming removed 4 bases from V and 7 bases from J, with 23 bases in between. This CDR3 region has 17 residues. Germline assignment: CDR1 SGHVS and CDR2 FQNEAQ. CDR3 residues: CASSSPSEGDAGQPQHF. CDR3 nucleotides: TGTGCCAGCAGCTCCCCCTCCGAAGGGGATGCGGGACAGCCCCAGCATTTT.

This chain connects TRBV5-4 to TRBJ2-7; D is ambiguous. This CDR3 comprises 14 residues. Germline V lookup: CDR1 SGHNT, CDR2 YYREEE (reference sequence). Trimming shortened V by 4 bases and J by 2 bases, and 13 bases separated the two germline ends. CDR3 sequence (DNA): TGTGCCAGCAGCCCAGACTTAGGGCCCTACGAGCAGTACTTC. The encoded protein is CASSPDLGPYEQYF.

In regard to this clone: The same CDR3 can be traced to other DNA sequences in this sample. This rearrangement joins TRBV19 to TRBJ2-7; D is possibly TRBD1 (5 bases). Germline V gene lookup returns CDR1 LNHDA and CDR2 SQIVND (reference sequence). The V end was cut by 3 bases, the J end by 2 bases, with 8 bases between. The CDR3 loop spans 13 amino acids. CDR3 protein: CASSITGPYEQYF. CDR3 DNA: TGTGCCAGTAGTATTACAGGACCCTACGAGCAGTACTTC. The entire variable domain, with the rest obtained from reference TRBV19 and TRBJ2-7, is as follows: DGGITQSPKYLFRKEGQNVTLSCEQNLNHDAMYWYRQDPGQGLRLIYYSQIVNDFQKGDIAEGYSVSREKKESFPLTVTSAQKNPTAFYLCASSITGPYEQYFGPGTRLTVT.

Comment on this clone: Compared with germline, one end of the junction differs, possibly owing to a read error. This chain connects TRBV6-4 to TRBJ2-3; 8 bases line up with TRBD2. This CDR3 contains 15 residues. CDR1 and CDR2 (germline): MRHNA, SNTAGT. The CDR3 DNA reads as TGTGCGAGCAGAGGTAGCGGGGATAGCACAGATACGCAGTATTTT. Protein: CASRGSGDSTDTQYF.

The rearrangement links TRBV6-5 to TRBJ2-5; D is possibly TRBD1 or TRBD2 (5 bases each). Trimming pared 8 bases from V and 2 bases from J, leaving 15 bases between. CDR1 is MNHEY, CDR2 SVGAGI, per germline. This CDR3 is 14 amino acids long. CDR3 sequence reads: CASGHGNLQETQYF. DNA for the CDR3: TGTGCCAGCGGACACGGGAACTTACAAGAGACCCAGTACTTC.

This chain connects TRBV28 to TRBJ1-6, with 7 bases matching TRBD1. This CDR3 has 15 amino acids. The J segment lost 7 bases and the V segment lost 8 bases, leaving 11 bases of the junction unmatched. Germline CDR1 and CDR2: MDHEN and SYDVKM. CDR3: CASLRGGRGNSPLHF. The CDR3 nucleotides are TGTGCCAGCCTTAGGGGGGGCAGGGGGAATTCACCCCTCCACTTT. The full variable domain, completed using reference TRBV28 and TRBJ1-6, is DVKVTQSSRYLVKRTGEKVFLECVQDMDHENMFWYRQDPGLGLRLIYFSYDVKMKEKGDIPEGYSVSREKKERFSLILESASTNQTSMYLCASLRGGRGNSPLHFGNGTRLTVT.

The V gene is TRBV19, the J gene TRBJ2-2; 12 bases are a match to TRBD2. This CDR3 has 15 amino acids. V shed 7 bases, J shed 6 bases, and the junction held 6 bases outside the gene matches. Germline V CDR1 and CDR2: LNHDA, SQIVND (reference sequence). Here the CDR3 reads CASTQLAGGPGELFF. CDR3 coding DNA: TGTGCCAGTACCCAACTAGCGGGAGGCCCCGGGGAGCTGTTTTTT.

The CDR3 sequence: CATQATQSSYEQYF. The DNA for the CDR3 is TGTGCCACCCAAGCGACCCAGAGCTCCTACGAGCAGTACTTC. The chain combines TRBV24-1 with TRBJ2-7; D call uncertain. The CDR3 loop spans 14 amino acids. Germline CDR1 is KGHDR and CDR2 is SFDVKD. The V gene lost 9 bases and the J gene lost 0 bases, with 14 bases spanning the gap.

The J gene is TRBJ2-5, the V gene TRBV5-6; 11 nucleotides align to TRBD2. The CDR3 totals 16 residues. Germline V gene data show CDR1 as SGHDT and CDR2 as YYEEEE. V shed 0 bases and J 5 bases; nucleotides not matched to a gene: 6. The CDR3 sequence: CASSLALAGGFETQYF. Here the CDR3 DNA reads TGTGCCAGCAGCTTGGCGCTAGCGGGAGGTTTCGAGACCCAGTACTTC.

The chain joins TRBV18 to TRBJ2-6, with D uncertain. Germline CDR1 KGHSH, CDR2 LQKENI. There are 14 residues in the CDR3. Trimming removed 3 bases at V and 0 bases at J, with 3 bases between. CDR3 coding DNA: TGTGCCAGCTCACCGAACTCTGGGGCCAACGTCCTGACTTTC. As protein: CASSPNSGANVLTF.

The chain uses TRBV28 and TRBJ1-4; D may be TRBD1 (5 bases). This CDR3 comprises 15 residues. Looked up from germline, CDR1 is MDHEN and CDR2 is SYDVKM. The V end was cut by 3 bases, the J end by 4 bases, with 12 bases between. The CDR3 sequence: CASSLMGGNNEKLFF. The CDR3 bases are TGTGCCAGCAGTTTGATGGGGGGGAATAATGAAAAACTGTTTTTT.

The chain links TRBV6-5 to TRBJ2-1, with TRBD2 matching over 8 bases. The CDR3 covers 13 residues. After removal of 6 bases from V and 5 bases from J, the junction contained 3 bases not matched to a gene. In germline, CDR1 is MNHEY, CDR2 SVGAGI. The CDR3 sequence is CASRVAGHNEQFF. CDR3 nucleotides: TGTGCCAGCAGGGTAGCGGGGCACAATGAGCAGTTCTTC.

DNA of the CDR3: TGTGCCAGCAGCCCACGGACTAGCGGGAGGCGCAATGAGCAGTTCTTC. Encoded protein: CASSPRTSGRRNEQFF. This sequence joins TRBV21-1 and TRBJ2-1; the D segment call TRBD2 is taken from the table without a DNA check. TRBV21-1 is a recognized pseudogene. The CDR3 is 16 amino acids.

The rearrangement uses TRBV27 and TRBJ1-1; D ambiguous. V lost 7 bases, J lost 6 bases, and 15 bases lay in between. Germline CDR1 and CDR2: MNHEY and SMNVEV (reference sequence). The CDR3 covers 13 residues. CDR3 in DNA: TGTGCCAGCAAACCCCTCCGTTACGCTGAAGCTTTCTTT. Protein product: CASKPLRYAEAFF.

This chain joins TRBV9 and TRBJ2-7; maybe TRBD2 (5 bases). CDR1 is SGDLS, CDR2 YYNGEE, per germline. The CDR3 has 16 residues. V was cut by 1 base and J by 2 bases, with 16 bases left in between. The CDR3 loop reads CASSVRGNSGTYEQYF. CDR3 nucleotide sequence: TGTGCCAGCAGCGTAAGAGGAAACAGCGGTACCTACGAGCAGTACTTC. Supplemented by reference TRBV9 and TRBJ2-7, the full variable domain reads DSGVTQTPKHLITATGQRVTLRCSPRSGDLSVYWYQQSLDQGLQFLIQYYNGEERAKGNILERFSAQQFPDLHSELNLSSLELGDSALYFCASSVRGNSGTYEQYFGPGTRLTVT.

The chain carries TRBV24-1 and TRBJ2-5; maybe TRBD1 (5 bases). The length of the CDR3 is 13 residues. The V end lost 7 bases, the J end lost 1 base, and 9 bases lay between the germline ends. CDR1 and CDR2 (germline): KGHDR, SFDVKD. CDR3 in DNA: TGTGCCACCAGACACAGGACCCAAGAGACCCAGTACTTC. It translates to CATRHRTQETQYF.

This chain connects TRBV5-6 to TRBJ1-3; D unclear. This CDR3 comprises 16 residues. V was shortened by 5 bases and J by 0 bases, with 15 bases between the two germline ends. Germline V lookup: CDR1 SGHDT, CDR2 YYEEEE. This CDR3 reads CASRAGGPTSGNTIYF. CDR3 sequence (DNA): TGTGCCAGCAGGGCCGGTGGGCCCACCTCTGGAAACACCATATATTTT.

The V gene is TRBV12-3 or TRBV12-4, the J gene TRBJ2-1, with 7 nucleotides matching TRBD2. Germline trimming cut 7 bases from V and 3 bases from J; bases unmatched to any gene: 3. The CDR3 totals 13 residues. The CDR3 is CASTGTNYNEQFF. The CDR3 bases are TGTGCCAGCACCGGGACTAACTACAATGAGCAGTTCTTC.

The chain carries TRBV7-9 and TRBJ2-7; 7 bases are shared with TRBD2. Trimming cost V 11 bases and J 0 bases; bases outside gene matches: 7. CDR3 length: 13 residues. Germline V gene data show CDR1 as SEHNR and CDR2 as FQNEAQ (reference sequence). The CDR3 region has the DNA TGTGCCGCCGATCTAGCGGACTCCTACGAGCAGTACTTC. Its translation: CAADLADSYEQYF.

This chain uses TRBV27 with TRBJ2-2; unclear D gene. This CDR3 is built from 14 residues. V was shortened by 0 bases and J by 1 base, with 3 bases between the two germline ends. Germline V gene sequence: CDR1 MNHEY, CDR2 SMNVEV (reference sequence). This CDR3 is CASSLSLNTGELFF. Written as DNA, the CDR3 is TGTGCCAGCAGTTTATCACTGAACACCGGGGAGCTGTTTTTT.

This clone has only a few counts. The V gene is TRBV29-1, the J gene TRBJ2-7, with D possibly being TRBD1 or TRBD2 (6 bases each). Deletions cut 6 bases from V and 1 base from J, with 13 bases between. In germline, CDR1 is SQVTM, CDR2 ANQGSEA. CDR3 length: 13 residues. CDR3 protein: CSVGGGQSYEQYF. The CDR3 DNA sequence: TGCAGCGTAGGGGGAGGACAGTCCTACGAGCAGTACTTC.

The V call is TRBV30, the J call TRBJ2-7; D is perhaps TRBD1 (5 bases). V lost 4 bases and J 3 bases, leaving 10 bases between the germline ends. CDR1 and CDR2 from the germline V gene are GTSNPN and SVGIG (reference sequence). CDR3 length: 12 residues. The CDR3 bases are TGTGCCTGGACAGGGAACAGCTACGAGCAGTACTTC. This codes for CAWTGNSYEQYF. The full variable domain, in which reference TRBV30 and TRBJ2-7 provide the parts outside the CDR3, is SQTIHQWPATLVQPVGSPLSLECTVEGTSNPNLYWYRQAAGRGLQLLFYSVGIGQISSEVPQNLSASRPQDRQFILSSKKLLLSDSGFYLCAWTGNSYEQYFGPGTRLTVT.

The genes are TRBV7-6 and TRBJ2-2; 9 bases are shared with TRBD2. V was pared by 4 bases and J by 3 bases, with 6 bases of the junction left unmatched. The CDR3 spans 16 residues. Per germline, CDR1 SGHVS and CDR2 FNYEAQ. The CDR3 nucleotides read TGTGCCAGCAGCTACGAAGCGGGAGGTTACACCGGGGAGCTGTTTTTT. It yields the protein CASSYEAGGYTGELFF.

The CDR3 DNA sequence: TGTGCCACCAGCAGAGGGTCTAGCGATCAAGAGACCCAGTACTTC. Its translation is CATSRGSSDQETQYF. V is TRBV15 and J is TRBJ2-5, with D possibly matching TRBD2 (6 bases). Germline lookup yields CDR1 LNHNV and CDR2 YYDKDF (reference sequence). Trimming took off 1 base at V and 2 bases at J, with 11 bases between the two ends. There are 15 residues in the CDR3. Full variable domain (outside the CDR3, taken from reference TRBV15 and TRBJ2-5): DAMVIQNPRYQVTQFGKPVTLSCSQTLNHNVMYWYQQKSSQAPKLLFHYYDKDFNNEADTPDNFQSRRPNTSFCFLDIRSPGLGDTAMYLCATSRGSSDQETQYFGPGTRLLVL.

The chain is built from TRBV30 and TRBJ2-2, with TRBD2 identical over 7 bases. Germline lookup yields CDR1 GTSNPN and CDR2 SVGIG (reference sequence). This CDR3 is built from 17 residues. With 0 bases clipped from V and 1 base from J, the junction kept 8 bases outside the gene matches. In nucleotides, the CDR3 is TGTGCCTGGAGTGTCGGGGTAGCGGGTAGGAACACCGGGGAGCTGTTTTTT. Residues: CAWSVGVAGRNTGELFF.